A single T cell receptor beta chain is shown here with its context. CDR1 is KGHSH, CDR2 LQKENI, per germline. This CDR3 region has 15 residues. V lost 3 bases and J lost 6; bases outside the gene matches: 9. Profiling relied on immunoSEQ multiplex PCR, and the TCRdb table lists in-frame clones only, not all of them. The table shows about 49,000 clones, with approximately 86% occurring only once. The sample originates from a study of control samples from healthy donors and cancer patients. The chain uses TRBV18 and TRBJ1-1; TRBD1 aligns across 8 bases. The TCR comes from a woman between 45 and 60 years old with lung cancer. Specimen: PBMCs. The CDR3 DNA sequence: TGTGCCAGCTCACCGCGAATGACAGGGGAGGCTGAAGCTTTCTTT. Translating gives CASSPRMTGEAEAFF.